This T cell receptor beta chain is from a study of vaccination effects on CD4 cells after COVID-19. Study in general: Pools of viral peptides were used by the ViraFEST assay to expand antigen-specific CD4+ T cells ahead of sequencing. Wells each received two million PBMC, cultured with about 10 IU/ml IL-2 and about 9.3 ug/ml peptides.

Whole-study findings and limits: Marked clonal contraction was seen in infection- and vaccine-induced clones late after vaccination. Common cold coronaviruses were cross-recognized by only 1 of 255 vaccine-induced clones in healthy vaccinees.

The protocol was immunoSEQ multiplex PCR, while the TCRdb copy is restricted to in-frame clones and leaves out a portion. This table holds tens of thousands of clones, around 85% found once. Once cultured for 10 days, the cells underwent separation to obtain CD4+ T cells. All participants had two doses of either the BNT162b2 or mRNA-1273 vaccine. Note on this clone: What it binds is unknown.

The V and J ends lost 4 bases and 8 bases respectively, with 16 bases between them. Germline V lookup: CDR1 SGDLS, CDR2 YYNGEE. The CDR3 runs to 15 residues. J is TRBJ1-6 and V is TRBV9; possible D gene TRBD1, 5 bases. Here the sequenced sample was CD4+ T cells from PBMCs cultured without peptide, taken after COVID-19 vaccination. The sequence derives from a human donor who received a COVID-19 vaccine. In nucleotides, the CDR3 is TGTGCCAGCAGCTCAGGGTCCGCTATGGATTCACCCCTCCACTTT. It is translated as CASSSGSAMDSPLHF.